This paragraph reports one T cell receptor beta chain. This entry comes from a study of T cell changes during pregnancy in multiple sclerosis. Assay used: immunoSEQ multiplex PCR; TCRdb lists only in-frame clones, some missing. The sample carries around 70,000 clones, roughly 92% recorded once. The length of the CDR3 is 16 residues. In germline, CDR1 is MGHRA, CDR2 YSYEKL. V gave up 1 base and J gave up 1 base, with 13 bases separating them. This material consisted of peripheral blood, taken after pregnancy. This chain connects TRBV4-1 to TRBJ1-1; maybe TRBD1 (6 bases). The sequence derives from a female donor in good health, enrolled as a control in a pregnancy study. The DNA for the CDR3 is TGCGCCAGCAGCCAAGTCGGCAGGGGCAGGAACACTGAAGCTTTCTTT. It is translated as CASSQVGRGRNTEAFF.